Shown below are 29 T cell receptor beta chains from a single sample sequenced in a study of shared clonotypes between healthy human individuals. Only in-frame clones appear in the TCRdb table, and some are missing; sequencing was by immunoSEQ multiplex PCR. The sample contains millions of clones, more than 90% of which appear only once. Material for sequencing was naive CD4+ T cells sorted from blood. The subset denotes: CD45RA+ positively selected. Receptors were obtained from a young man in good health.

The chain's CDR3 is CASRETSGTTGELFF. DNA for the CDR3: TGCGCCAGCAGAGAGACTAGCGGGACGACCGGGGAGCTGTTTTTT. V gene TRBV5-1 combines with J gene TRBJ2-2; 11 nucleotides align to TRBD2. V was clipped by 5 bases and J by 5 bases; unmatched bases: 5. This CDR3 has 15 amino acids. CDR1 SGHRS and CDR2 YFSETQ come from the germline V gene.

The chain links TRBV5-4 to TRBJ2-2; 9 nucleotides agree with TRBD2. Germline V gives CDR1 SGHNT, CDR2 YYREEE (reference sequence). The CDR3 runs to 18 residues. The junction had 11 bases not matched to a gene; V was cut back by 4 bases and J by 1 base. DNA of the CDR3: TGTGCCAGCAGCCCGACTTTTTCTAGCGGGAAGAACACCGGGGAGCTGTTTTTT. Translating gives CASSPTFSSGKNTGELFF. Full variable domain (rest looked up from reference TRBV5-4 and TRBJ2-2): ETGVTQSPTHLIKTRGQQVTLRCSSQSGHNTVSWYQQALGQGPQFIFQYYREEENGRGNFPPRFSGLQFPNYSSELNVNALELDDSALYLCASSPTFSSGKNTGELFFGEGSRLTVL.

Here the CDR3 reads CASSLIPYEQYF. CDR3 DNA sequence: TGTGCCAGCAGTTTAATCCCCTACGAGCAGTACTTC. The chain links TRBV28 to TRBJ2-7; D is unresolved. The CDR3 covers 12 residues. V was trimmed by 2 bases and J by 2 bases, leaving 4 bases between them. Germline loops: CDR1 MDHEN, CDR2 SYDVKM.

In regard to this clone: The same CDR3 can be traced to other DNA sequences in this sample. V and J are TRBV10-3 and TRBJ2-7; D is undetermined. This CDR3 has 11 amino acids. Trimming left V 8 bases short and J 0 bases short, with 5 bases between. Germline assignment: CDR1 ENHRY and CDR2 SYGVKD. CDR3 DNA: TGTGCCATCTCCGGCTCCTACGAGCAGTACTTC. Translation gives CAISGSYEQYF.

This clone was picked up a small number of times. CDR3 amino acids: CASSPVTGQNYNSPLHF. Written as DNA, the CDR3 is TGTGCCAGCTCACCGGTCACGGGACAGAATTATAATTCACCCCTCCACTTT. The chain has TRBV18 and TRBJ1-6, with 7 positions matching TRBD1. Germline CDR1 KGHSH, CDR2 LQKENI. The CDR3 is made up of 17 amino acids. V was clipped by 3 bases and J by 4 bases; unmatched bases: 9.

The rearrangement links TRBV11-3 to TRBJ2-5; D may be TRBD1 or TRBD2 (5 bases each). Germline loops: CDR1 SGHNT, CDR2 YENEEA. Trimming removed 5 bases at V and 5 bases at J, with 15 bases between. The CDR3 has 14 amino acids. The CDR3 DNA is TGTGCCAGCAGCAGGGACCCGACCAGTGAGACCCAGTACTTC. Its protein product is CASSRDPTSETQYF.

The V gene is TRBV7-2, the J gene TRBJ1-5; D perhaps matches TRBD1 (5 bases). CDR3 length: 13 residues. With 3 bases removed from V and 5 bases from J, the gap between germline ends came to 8 bases. In germline, CDR1 is SGHTA, CDR2 FQGNSA. The CDR3 is CASSFRDYQPQHF. For the CDR3, the DNA is TGTGCCAGCAGCTTCAGGGATTATCAGCCCCAGCATTTT.

V is TRBV28 and J is TRBJ1-5, with TRBD1 matching over 10 bases. V lost 6 bases and J lost 0; bases outside the gene matches: 5. Germline loops: CDR1 MDHEN, CDR2 SYDVKM. The CDR3 length is 16 residues. The CDR3 sequence: CASRRTGGYSNQPQHF. CDR3 sequence (DNA): TGTGCCAGCAGGCGGACAGGGGGTTATAGCAATCAGCCCCAGCATTTT. The full variable domain, rest sourced from reference TRBV28 and TRBJ1-5, is DVKVTQSSRYLVKRTGEKVFLECVQDMDHENMFWYRQDPGLGLRLIYFSYDVKMKEKGDIPEGYSVSREKKERFSLILESASTNQTSMYLCASRRTGGYSNQPQHFGDGTRLSIL.

J is TRBJ2-6 and V is TRBV5-1; 10 bases agree with TRBD1. This CDR3 contains 17 residues. V was pared by 0 bases and J by 4 bases, with 4 bases of the junction left unmatched. Germline V gene sequence: CDR1 SGHRS, CDR2 YFSETQ. In nucleotides, the CDR3 is TGCGCCAGCAGCTTGGGGGGGACAGGGGCCGGGGCCAACGTCCTGACTTTC. Translating it yields CASSLGGTGAGANVLTF.

The rearrangement links TRBV2 to TRBJ2-3; D possibly corresponds to TRBD1 (5 bases). V lost 3 bases, J lost 4 bases, and 5 bases lay in between. The length of the CDR3 is 12 residues. Germline V gene sequence: CDR1 SNHLY, CDR2 FYNNEI. CDR3 protein: CASSDRADTQYF. DNA of the CDR3: TGTGCCAGCAGTGACAGGGCAGATACGCAGTATTTT.

The chain couples TRBV28 to TRBJ1-1; 7 nucleotides agree with TRBD1. CDR3 length: 16 residues. CDR1 and CDR2 from the germline V gene are MDHEN and SYDVKM. After removal of 6 bases from V and 6 bases from J, the junction contained 16 bases not matched to a gene. CDR3 amino acids: CASSRRTGRQGAEAFF. CDR3 coding DNA: TGTGCCAGCAGCCGAAGGACAGGTCGGCAGGGGGCTGAAGCTTTCTTT. The complete variable domain, with remaining parts taken from reference TRBV28 and TRBJ1-1, reads DVKVTQSSRYLVKRTGEKVFLECVQDMDHENMFWYRQDPGLGLRLIYFSYDVKMKEKGDIPEGYSVSREKKERFSLILESASTNQTSMYLCASSRRTGRQGAEAFFGQGTRLTVV.

This rearrangement joins TRBV28 to TRBJ2-3; 8 nucleotides line up with TRBD1. Germline V gene sequence: CDR1 MDHEN, CDR2 SYDVKM. V dropped 4 bases and J dropped 0; count of bases not matched to a gene: 3. The CDR3 consists of 15 residues. CDR3 region: CASSSQGASTDTQYF. The DNA for the CDR3 is TGTGCCAGCAGTTCCCAGGGGGCTAGCACAGATACGCAGTATTTT.

The table lists this clone with a count of one. This rearrangement joins TRBV5-4 to TRBJ2-3; 8 bases are a match to TRBD2. This CDR3 has 16 amino acids. Per germline, CDR1 SGHNT and CDR2 YYREEE (reference sequence). The V and J ends lost 0 bases and 6 bases, in that order; junction bases with no gene match: 9. The CDR3 DNA reads TGTGCCAGCAGCTTGGCCGGAGTAGCGGGGCGGGATACGCAGTATTTT. Translating gives CASSLAGVAGRDTQYF.

The chain carries TRBV10-1 and TRBJ2-7; unclear D gene. Per the germline V gene, CDR1 is WNHNN and CDR2 is SYGVQD (reference sequence). V was shortened by 1 base and J by 6 bases, with 10 bases between the two germline ends. The CDR3 covers 13 residues. CDR3 DNA sequence: TGCGCCAGCAGTGAGTTAAGGGCAGGCGAGCAGTACTTC. Amino acids: CASSELRAGEQYF.

V gene TRBV7-8 combines with J gene TRBJ2-4; possible D gene TRBD2, 5 bases. Germline-derived CDR1 and CDR2 are SGHVS and FQNEAQ. The CDR3 contains 15 residues. V lost 2 bases and J 3 bases, leaving 11 bases between the germline ends. CDR3 nucleotides: TGTGCCAGCAGCTTACTAGCCCTCGACAAAAACATTCAGTACTTC. It translates to CASSLLALDKNIQYF.

V and J are TRBV30 and TRBJ2-1; D call uncertain. The CDR3 is 11 residues long. From germline, CDR1 is GTSNPN and CDR2 SVGIG (reference sequence). V dropped 4 bases and J dropped 10 bases, with 11 bases sitting between them. CDR3 sequence reads: CAWISLREQFF. The CDR3, as DNA: TGTGCCTGGATAAGCCTGCGCGAGCAGTTCTTC.

The V call is TRBV6-1, the J call TRBJ1-1; D unresolved. The CDR3 contains 11 residues. Germline V gene data show CDR1 as MNHNS and CDR2 as SASEGT. The V and J ends lost 6 bases and 5 bases respectively, with 7 bases between them. CDR3 in amino acids: CASSSQTEAFF. The CDR3 DNA is TGTGCCAGCAGCAGTCAGACTGAAGCTTTCTTT.

This chain connects TRBV15 to TRBJ2-3, with D tentatively TRBD2 (5 bases). Germline V gene data show CDR1 as LNHNV and CDR2 as YYDKDF (reference sequence). V was pared by 11 bases and J by 1 base, with 13 bases between. CDR3 length: 13 residues. CDR3 in amino acids: CAAQIGGTDTQYF. CDR3 nucleotide sequence: TGTGCCGCTCAAATCGGGGGCACAGATACGCAGTATTTT.

The rearrangement links TRBV5-1 to TRBJ2-3; 8 positions agree with TRBD2. CDR3 length: 15 residues. Germline CDR1 SGHRS, CDR2 YFSETQ. The V and J ends lost 4 bases and 5 bases, in that order; junction bases with no gene match: 9. The CDR3: CASSILAGRGDTQYF. CDR3 nucleotides: TGCGCCAGCAGCATATTAGCGGGGAGGGGAGATACGCAGTATTTT.

Remarks on this clone: The same CDR3 also results from other DNA sequences found in this sample. The V gene is TRBV5-1, the J gene TRBJ2-1; no definite D call. Germline V gene data show CDR1 as SGHRS and CDR2 as YFSETQ. CDR3 length: 12 amino acids. V was clipped by 4 bases and J by 2 bases, with 4 bases between them. DNA for the CDR3: TGCGCCAGCAGCCTAGCCTACAATGAGCAGTTCTTC. It is translated as CASSLAYNEQFF.

The V gene is TRBV5-1, the J gene TRBJ2-1, with 7 bases identical to TRBD2. This CDR3 has 14 residues. The V segment lost 4 bases and the J segment 10 bases; nucleotides outside the gene matches: 11. The germline V gene encodes CDR1 SGHRS and CDR2 YFSETQ. CDR3 in DNA: TGCGCCAGCAGCCCTGGGACTATCAGAAGCGAGCAGTTCTTC. Translated, it gives CASSPGTIRSEQFF.

The rearrangement uses TRBV5-1 and TRBJ2-5; 9 bases fit TRBD2. This CDR3 has 16 residues. Germline V gene lookup returns CDR1 SGHRS and CDR2 YFSETQ. V was pared by 2 bases and J by 5 bases, with 10 bases of the junction left unmatched. As DNA, the CDR3 is TGCGCCAGCAGCTTTGGTAGCGGGAGTATACGGGAGACCCAGTACTTC. It is translated as CASSFGSGSIRETQYF.

This clone was seen just once. The chain uses TRBV7-8 and TRBJ1-6; D is unresolved. From germline, CDR1 is SGHVS and CDR2 FQNEAQ. The germline V and J ends were trimmed by 0 bases and 7 bases, with 7 bases remaining between them. The CDR3 is 14 amino acids. CDR3 bases: TGTGCCAGCAGCTTAGCAGAAGGGAATTCACCCCTCCACTTT. This encodes CASSLAEGNSPLHF.

This chain connects TRBV5-1 to TRBJ2-2; 8 nucleotides align to TRBD2. The CDR3 runs to 16 residues. Germline-derived CDR1 and CDR2 are SGHRS and YFSETQ. V lost 2 bases and J lost 4; bases outside the gene matches: 7. In DNA form, the CDR3 reads TGCGCCAGCAGCTTTGGAGCGGGAGTAGTCACCGGGGAGCTGTTTTTT. Protein product: CASSFGAGVVTGELFF.

A single count supports this clone. This chain connects TRBV6-6 to TRBJ2-5; 9 nucleotides agree with TRBD2. The V gene's germline CDR1 is MNHNY and CDR2 SVGAGI (reference sequence). J was trimmed by 5 bases and V by 2 bases; bases with no gene match: 6. CDR3 size: 15 residues. CDR3 nucleotide sequence: TGTGCCAGCAGTTACCTCCTAGCGGGAAGGGAGACCCAGTACTTC. It specifies CASSYLLAGRETQYF.

The gene calls are TRBV2 and TRBJ1-1; D ambiguous. This CDR3 region has 13 residues. Trimming stripped 7 bases from V and 0 bases from J, with 9 bases between. Per germline, CDR1 SNHLY and CDR2 FYNNEI. This CDR3 reads CASMAVMNTEAFF. The CDR3 coding sequence is TGTGCCAGCATGGCGGTCATGAACACTGAAGCTTTCTTT.

A single count supports this clone. This chain connects TRBV14 to TRBJ2-1; 10 nucleotides line up with TRBD2. The CDR3 extends over 16 amino acids. The V and J ends lost 0 bases and 10 bases, in that order; junction bases with no gene match: 9. CDR1 is SGHDN, CDR2 FVKESK, per germline. DNA for the CDR3: TGTGCCAGCAGCCAAGATCAGAGCGGGAGGGCCTTGGAGCAGTTCTTC. Translating gives CASSQDQSGRALEQFF.

The chain joins TRBV5-1 to TRBJ2-1; D possibly corresponds to TRBD2 (6 bases). Between the trimmed V and J ends, which lost 0 bases and 5 bases, there was a span of 15 bases. Per the germline V gene, CDR1 is SGHRS and CDR2 is YFSETQ. The CDR3 has 16 residues. The CDR3 DNA sequence: TGCGCCAGCAGCTTGGGATTGGCGGGGATTAACAATGAGCAGTTCTTC. This encodes CASSLGLAGINNEQFF.

V and J are TRBV27 and TRBJ2-1, with D possibly being TRBD2 (6 bases). The CDR3 is 15 residues long. V was clipped by 3 bases and J by 4 bases, with 13 bases between them. Germline-derived CDR1 and CDR2 are MNHEY and SMNVEV (reference sequence). CDR3 residues: CASSLGGDPYNEQFF. The CDR3 bases are TGTGCCAGCAGTTTGGGCGGGGATCCTTACAATGAGCAGTTCTTC.